Shown below are 21 T cell receptor beta chains from a single sample sequenced in a study of human T cells and chemical hapten exposure. Regarding time point: patch test 2, 6 weeks after DPC sensitization. This sample's treatment: therapeutic diphenylcyclopropenone sensitization with weekly scalp DPC. MiXCR, applied by TCRdb to the RACE reads, yields one record per CDR3 protein. The data hold roughly 140,000 distinct CDR3 sequences, with roughly 10% observed a single time. The source was whole blood, collected in connection with sensitization to the hapten diphenylcyclopropenone (DPC). Every receptor here comes from a woman aged 50 to 60 with alopecia areata. Some clones in this sample may be carry-over from other donors' samples.

J is TRBJ1-1 and V is TRBV9; no clear D. Per germline, CDR1 SGDLS and CDR2 YYNGEE. There are 12 residues in the CDR3. V lost 3 bases to trimming and J lost 1 base, with 4 bases between them. The CDR3: CASSAANTEAFF. CDR3 DNA: TGTGCCAGCAGCGCGGCGAACACTGAAGCTTTCTTT.

The V call is TRBV10-3, the J call TRBJ2-3, with D possibly TRBD1 on 6 matching bases. The length of the CDR3 is 15 residues. The V end lost 2 bases, the J end lost 0 bases, and 9 bases lay between the germline ends. Per the germline V gene, CDR1 is ENHRY and CDR2 is SYGVKD. The DNA for the CDR3 is TGTGCCATCAGTGAGGGACAGTCTAGCACAGATACGCAGTATTTT. Amino acids: CAISEGQSSTDTQYF.

The chain combines TRBV12-3 or TRBV12-4 with TRBJ2-2; TRBD2 might be the D (5 bases). V dropped 6 bases and J dropped 1 base, with 9 bases sitting between them. The CDR3 length is 14 residues. CDR3 region: CASRSDWNTGELFF. The CDR3 DNA reads as TGTGCCAGCAGATCGGACTGGAACACCGGGGAGCTGTTTTTT.

This clonotype was seen a few times. The V and J genes are TRBV5-1 and TRBJ1-2; D gene uncertain. Germline assignment: CDR1 SGHRS and CDR2 YFSETQ. The CDR3 is 13 amino acids. V was trimmed by 4 bases and J by 3 bases, leaving 10 bases between them. The DNA for the CDR3 is TGCGCCAGCAGCGTGGACGGGTACTATGGCTACACCTTC. This gives the protein CASSVDGYYGYTF.

With regard to this clonotype: A read error may be the cause here, since a much bigger clone is one base away. J is TRBJ1-1 and V is TRBV28, with 7 positions matching TRBD1. CDR3 length equals 14 residues. CDR1 is MDHEN and CDR2 is SYDVKM in the germline V gene. CDR3 in amino acids: CARSSLPGGTEAFF. In DNA, the CDR3 is TGTGCCAGAAGTTCCCTCCCAGGGGGCACTGAAGCTTTCTTT.

Concerning this clonotype: A read error may account for a junction end that differs from germline. The chain has TRBV13 and TRBJ2-1, with D hard to call. CDR1 is PRHDT and CDR2 is FYEKMQ in the germline V gene (reference sequence). The CDR3 totals 17 residues. This CDR3 is CASSLGRRLVTAPLVVF. DNA of the CDR3: TGTGCCAGCAGCTTAGGCCGTAGGTTGGTGACCGCGCCCCTGGTAGTCTTC.

This clonotype was recorded once. A much larger clone lies one base from this, so it may be a read error. Written as DNA, the CDR3 is TGTGCCAGCAGCTTAGATGGAAACACCATATATTTT. Its protein is CASSLDGNTIYF. The chain combines TRBV11-3 with TRBJ1-3; D is undetermined. The CDR3 has 12 amino acids. The germline V and J ends were trimmed by 0 bases and 3 bases, with 0 bases remaining between them. Germline V gives CDR1 SGHNT, CDR2 YENEEA. The variable domain in full, with the rest retrieved from reference TRBV11-3 and TRBJ1-3, is EAGVVQSPRYKIIEKKQPVAFWCNPISGHNTLYWYLQNLGQGPELLIRYENEEAVDDSQLPKDRFSAERLKGVDSTLKIQPAELGDSAVYLCASSLDGNTIYFGEGSWLTVV.

J is TRBJ1-2 and V is TRBV5-6; D not certain. Trimming pared 0 bases from V and 2 bases from J, leaving 8 bases between. The CDR3 spans 14 residues. The germline V gene has CDR1 SGHDT and CDR2 YYEEEE. This CDR3 reads CASSLVETNYGYTF. The CDR3 DNA follows: TGTGCCAGCAGCTTGGTGGAGACGAACTATGGCTACACCTTC.

V and J are TRBV6-1 and TRBJ2-2; D is perhaps TRBD2 (6 bases). Germline V gene sequence: CDR1 MNHNS, CDR2 SASEGT. Between the trimmed V and J ends, which lost 6 bases and 6 bases, there was a span of 14 bases. The CDR3 loop spans 14 amino acids. CDR3 region: CASREAWGAGELFF. CDR3 sequence (DNA): TGTGCCAGCAGGGAGGCATGGGGGGCCGGGGAGCTGTTTTTT.

V and J are TRBV9 and TRBJ2-1, with D possibly being TRBD2 (6 bases). The CDR3 is made up of 16 amino acids. Germline V lookup: CDR1 SGDLS, CDR2 YYNGEE. With 4 bases removed from V and 0 bases from J, the gap between germline ends came to 14 bases. The DNA for the CDR3 is TGTGCCAGCAGCCCATCAGCGGGTAGCTCCTACAATGAGCAGTTCTTC. Its protein is CASSPSAGSSYNEQFF.

This clonotype was observed a few times. V gene TRBV7-3 combines with J gene TRBJ1-2, with 10 bases identical to TRBD1. The CDR3 runs to 13 residues. The germline V gene has CDR1 SGHTA and CDR2 FQGTGA. J gave up 7 bases and V 5 bases, and 4 bases lay outside the gene matches. In nucleotides, the CDR3 is TGTGCCAGCAGCAGCCGGGACAGGGGTGGCTACACCTTC. Translated, it gives CASSSRDRGGYTF.

The chain uses TRBV27 and TRBJ1-2; D remains unclear. The germline V gene has CDR1 MNHEY and CDR2 SMNVEV (reference sequence). This CDR3 is 12 amino acids long. V was cut by 10 bases and J by 2 bases, with 11 bases left in between. DNA of the CDR3: TGTGCCACCACGAGTGGGAACTATGGCTACACCTTC. Translation gives CATTSGNYGYTF.

This clonotype was counted between two and nine times. V gene TRBV29-1 combines with J gene TRBJ2-3; D gene ambiguous. This CDR3 contains 11 residues. V lost 6 bases, J lost 5 bases, and 9 bases lay in between. Germline V CDR1 and CDR2: SQVTM, ANQGSEA. The CDR3 nucleotides are TGCAGCGTCGAGAAGGGAGATACGCAGTATTTT. It translates to CSVEKGDTQYF.

A few counts support this clonotype. The gene calls are TRBV2 and TRBJ1-4, with a possible D match to TRBD1 (6 bases). This CDR3 spans 15 amino acids. V lost 1 base and J 6 bases, leaving 12 bases between the germline ends. CDR1 is SNHLY, CDR2 FYNNEI, per germline. The CDR3, as DNA: TGTGCCAGCAGTGAAGGACAGGTCGGCCATGAAAAACTGTTTTTT. Protein sequence: CASSEGQVGHEKLFF.

The chain joins TRBV24-1 to TRBJ2-1; 8 nucleotides match TRBD2. This CDR3 has 17 amino acids. Looked up from germline, CDR1 is KGHDR and CDR2 is SFDVKD. The junction had 9 bases not matched to a gene; V was cut back by 3 bases and J by 3 bases. CDR3 amino acids: CATSDPALAGRYNEQFF. The CDR3 nucleotides read TGTGCCACCAGTGATCCGGCCCTAGCGGGCCGCTACAATGAGCAGTTCTTC.

This clonotype occurred many times. The J gene is TRBJ1-5, the V gene TRBV29-1; D is uncertain. CDR1 and CDR2 from the germline V gene are SQVTM and ANQGSEA. CDR3 size: 12 residues. Trimming pared 5 bases from V and 0 bases from J, leaving 5 bases between. In DNA form, the CDR3 reads TGCAGCGTTTCGTATAGCAATCAGCCCCAGCATTTT. This translates into CSVSYSNQPQHF.

The V call is TRBV20-1, the J call TRBJ2-1; 10 nucleotides match TRBD2. CDR1 is DFQATT and CDR2 is SNEGSKA in the germline V gene (reference sequence). This CDR3 comprises 17 residues. V was clipped by 3 bases and J by 6 bases; unmatched bases: 14. The CDR3 is CSASKRLAGLQANEQFF. CDR3 nucleotides: TGCAGTGCTAGTAAGAGACTAGCGGGCCTTCAGGCCAATGAGCAGTTCTTC.

The rearrangement joins TRBV7-2 to TRBJ1-2; 7 bases match TRBD1. CDR3 length: 14 residues. V gave up 2 bases and J gave up 2 bases; unmatched junction bases: 2. Germline loops: CDR1 SGHTA, CDR2 FQGNSA. CDR3 protein: CASSLKGANYGYTF. Written as DNA, the CDR3 is TGTGCCAGCAGCTTAAAGGGGGCCAACTATGGCTACACCTTC.

The genes are TRBV11-1 and TRBJ2-3, with 10 positions matching TRBD1. The CDR3 runs 16 residues. CDR1 SGHAT and CDR2 FQDESV come from the germline V gene (reference sequence). J was trimmed by 4 bases and V by 5 bases; bases with no gene match: 9. This CDR3 is CASSPRTGGNSDTQYF. CDR3 DNA sequence: TGTGCCAGCAGCCCGAGGACAGGGGGGAACTCAGATACGCAGTATTTT.

This clonotype came up many times. The genes are TRBV6-6 and TRBJ2-5, with a possible D match to TRBD2 (6 bases). V was trimmed by 0 bases and J by 5 bases, leaving 16 bases between them. The V gene's germline CDR1 is MNHNY and CDR2 SVGAGI (reference sequence). There are 16 residues in the CDR3. CDR3 in DNA: TGTGCCAGCAGTTACTCCCGGGCCGCTGGGGGGGAGACCCAGTACTTC. Translated: CASSYSRAAGGETQYF.

This clonotype was detected many times. This chain links TRBV24-1 with TRBJ2-7, with TRBD1 as a possible D gene (6 bases). V lost 4 bases and J 2 bases, leaving 14 bases between the germline ends. The CDR3 loop spans 15 amino acids. The V gene's germline CDR1 is KGHDR and CDR2 SFDVKD. Written as DNA, the CDR3 is TGTGCCACCAGTGACACCAGGACAGTCCCCTACGAGCAGTACTTC. Its protein is CATSDTRTVPYEQYF.